The rows below give T cell receptor beta chains drawn from one sample of a study of blood T cells in healthy people across ages. Via MiXCR, TCRdb re-called the 5' RACE reads, giving one row per CDR3 protein. Counted here are roughly 860,000 distinct CDR3 sequences, 62% occurring once; the ten biggest clones make up roughly 26%. The sequenced material came from blood. These receptor sequences come from a man aged 30-40 years in good health. CDR3s include the opening cysteine and the closing phenylalanine or tryptophan. Fields, in order: D gene, clone size, V gene, J gene, CDR3 protein, CDR3 DNA. The D gene is left open where the match is weak. Clone size is shown for a subset of rows, as once, few, many or a class of expanded clone.

d_call: TRBD2
clone_size: .
v_call: TRBV10-2
j_call: TRBJ2-3
cdr3_aa: CASSTSGPGAQYF
cdr3_nt: TGCGCCAGCAGTACTAGCGGGCCCGGGGCGCAGTATTTT

d_call: .
clone_size: .
v_call: TRBV9
j_call: TRBJ1-1
cdr3_aa: CASSVAGMGTEAFF
cdr3_nt: TGTGCCAGCAGCGTAGCTGGTATGGGCACTGAAGCTTTCTTT

d_call: .
clone_size: .
v_call: TRBV18
j_call: TRBJ2-3
cdr3_aa: CASSPGLRTDTQYF
cdr3_nt: TGTGCCAGCTCACCGGGCTTACGCACAGATACGCAGTATTTT

d_call: .
clone_size: .
v_call: TRBV3-1
j_call: TRBJ2-7
cdr3_aa: CASSHTLGGDRRYEQYF
cdr3_nt: TGTGCCAGCAGCCATACTTTAGGAGGGGACAGAAGATACGAGCAGTACTTC

d_call: .
clone_size: .
v_call: TRBV27
j_call: TRBJ2-7
cdr3_aa: CASSLGDTPGPEGYEQYF
cdr3_nt: TGTGCCAGCAGTTTAGGGGACACACCCGGACCGGAGGGGTACGAGCAGTACTTC

d_call: .
clone_size: .
v_call: TRBV7-9
j_call: TRBJ1-2
cdr3_aa: CASSTGTKDYGYTF
cdr3_nt: TGTGCCAGCAGCACCGGGACAAAGGACTATGGCTACACCTTC

d_call: .
clone_size: .
v_call: TRBV6-5
j_call: TRBJ2-7
cdr3_aa: CASKRGRGPSYEQYF
cdr3_nt: TGTGCCAGCAAAAGGGGGCGGGGTCCATCCTACGAGCAGTACTTC

d_call: .
clone_size: few
v_call: TRBV20-1
j_call: TRBJ2-6
cdr3_aa: CSANMGTSGANVLTF
cdr3_nt: TGCAGTGCCAACATGGGTACCTCTGGGGCCAACGTCCTGACTTTC

d_call: .
clone_size: few
v_call: TRBV7-2
j_call: TRBJ2-1
cdr3_aa: CASSLGLSGGKQFF
cdr3_nt: TGTGCCAGCAGCTTAGGTCTAAGCGGAGGAAAGCAGTTCTTC

d_call: TRBD2
clone_size: few
v_call: TRBV28
j_call: TRBJ2-2
cdr3_aa: CASISGGTTGELFF
cdr3_nt: TGTGCCAGCATTAGCGGGGGGACTACCGGGGAGCTGTTTTTT

d_call: TRBD1
clone_size: .
v_call: TRBV2
j_call: TRBJ2-7
cdr3_aa: CASSEAQGQTSDEQYF
cdr3_nt: TGTGCCAGCAGTGAAGCACAGGGACAGACTTCCGACGAGCAGTACTTC

d_call: .
clone_size: .
v_call: TRBV10-3
j_call: TRBJ2-5
cdr3_aa: CAISESIDQETQYF
cdr3_nt: TGTGCCATCAGTGAGTCGATAGACCAAGAGACCCAGTACTTC

d_call: TRBD1
clone_size: .
v_call: TRBV12-3/TRBV12-4
j_call: TRBJ1-5
cdr3_aa: CASSLRTGYEGNQPQHF
cdr3_nt: TGTGCCAGCAGTTTGAGGACAGGCTATGAGGGCAATCAGCCCCAGCATTTT

d_call: TRBD2
clone_size: few
v_call: TRBV7-9
j_call: TRBJ2-4
cdr3_aa: CASSPWTSVDIQYF
cdr3_nt: TGTGCCAGCAGCCCGTGGACTAGCGTCGACATTCAGTACTTC

d_call: .
clone_size: .
v_call: TRBV6-6
j_call: TRBJ1-2
cdr3_aa: CASRLFGLLGYTF
cdr3_nt: TGTGCCAGCAGACTTTTTGGGCTTTTGGGCTACACCTTC

d_call: TRBD2
clone_size: .
v_call: TRBV20-1
j_call: TRBJ2-7
cdr3_aa: CSARHLGLAATYEQYF
cdr3_nt: TGCAGTGCTAGACACTTAGGACTAGCGGCGACCTACGAGCAGTACTTC

d_call: .
clone_size: many
v_call: TRBV6-5
j_call: TRBJ2-6
cdr3_aa: CASSYSSSGANVLTF
cdr3_nt: TGTGCCAGCAGTTACTCGAGCTCTGGGGCCAACGTCCTGACTTTC

d_call: TRBD1
clone_size: .
v_call: TRBV4-2
j_call: TRBJ2-5
cdr3_aa: CASSQELQGEIETQYF
cdr3_nt: TGTGCCAGCAGCCAAGAACTACAGGGGGAAATTGAGACCCAGTACTTC

d_call: TRBD1
clone_size: few
v_call: TRBV29-1
j_call: TRBJ2-4
cdr3_aa: CSVERTGGNPGQYF
cdr3_nt: TGCAGCGTTGAAAGGACAGGGGGCAACCCGGGGCAGTACTTC

d_call: .
clone_size: .
v_call: TRBV2
j_call: TRBJ1-1
cdr3_aa: CASSEARSTEAFF
cdr3_nt: TGTGCCAGCAGTGAAGCGAGGAGTACTGAAGCTTTCTTT

d_call: .
clone_size: .
v_call: TRBV20-1
j_call: TRBJ1-5
cdr3_aa: CSAIQTGNQPQHF
cdr3_nt: TGCAGTGCTATCCAAACAGGCAACCAGCCCCAGCATTTT

d_call: TRBD2
clone_size: .
v_call: TRBV15
j_call: TRBJ2-2
cdr3_aa: CATSNPSREGQTGELFF
cdr3_nt: TGTGCCACCAGTAACCCCTCGCGGGAGGGCCAGACCGGGGAGCTGTTTTTT

d_call: .
clone_size: .
v_call: TRBV5-1
j_call: TRBJ2-1
cdr3_aa: CATRGTSQNEQFF
cdr3_nt: TGCGCCACCAGAGGGACTTCTCAGAATGAGCAGTTCTTC

d_call: .
clone_size: .
v_call: TRBV7-9
j_call: TRBJ2-3
cdr3_aa: CASSLASDSSTDTQYF
cdr3_nt: TGTGCCAGCAGCTTAGCCTCGGATTCTAGCACAGATACGCAGTATTTT

d_call: TRBD2
clone_size: .
v_call: TRBV7-9
j_call: TRBJ2-5
cdr3_aa: CAISVWAASGGLWETQYF
cdr3_nt: TGTGCCATCTCAGTGTGGGCTGCTAGCGGGGGACTGTGGGAGACCCAGTACTTC

d_call: .
clone_size: .
v_call: TRBV7-3
j_call: TRBJ2-3
cdr3_aa: CASSLMAGPDTQYF
cdr3_nt: TGTGCCAGCAGCTTAATGGCAGGGCCAGATACGCAGTATTTT

d_call: .
clone_size: .
v_call: TRBV4-3
j_call: TRBJ1-6
cdr3_aa: CASSPGGAGQVHF
cdr3_nt: TGCGCCAGCAGCCCCGGGGGGGCAGGGCAGGTCCACTTT

d_call: TRBD2
clone_size: .
v_call: TRBV5-1
j_call: TRBJ2-7
cdr3_aa: CASSGRGGSSYEQYF
cdr3_nt: TGCGCCAGCAGCGGGAGGGGAGGAAGCTCCTACGAGCAGTACTTC

d_call: .
clone_size: many
v_call: TRBV29-1
j_call: TRBJ2-7
cdr3_aa: CSVIDGTYEQYF
cdr3_nt: TGCAGCGTTATAGACGGAACCTACGAGCAGTACTTC

d_call: .
clone_size: few
v_call: TRBV10-3
j_call: TRBJ1-4
cdr3_aa: CAISESAVSTNEKLFF
cdr3_nt: TGTGCCATCAGTGAGTCGGCAGTTTCTACTAATGAAAAACTGTTTTTT

d_call: .
clone_size: few
v_call: TRBV6-5
j_call: TRBJ2-7
cdr3_aa: CASSPSVGLDEQYF
cdr3_nt: TGTGCCAGCAGTCCGTCCGTGGGTTTGGACGAGCAGTACTTC

d_call: TRBD1
clone_size: .
v_call: TRBV29-1
j_call: TRBJ1-2
cdr3_aa: CSVGGQGDPHNNYGYTF
cdr3_nt: TGCAGCGTTGGCGGACAGGGAGATCCCCATAATAACTATGGCTACACCTTC

d_call: TRBD2
clone_size: .
v_call: TRBV7-9
j_call: TRBJ2-1
cdr3_aa: CASSSRGAGGPRNEQFF
cdr3_nt: TGTGCCAGCAGCTCCAGAGGGGCGGGGGGGCCAAGGAATGAGCAGTTCTTC

d_call: .
clone_size: .
v_call: TRBV11-2
j_call: TRBJ2-3
cdr3_aa: CASSLGGGELSTDTQYF
cdr3_nt: TGTGCCAGCAGCTTAGGCGGGGGCGAGTTGAGCACAGATACGCAGTATTTT

d_call: .
clone_size: .
v_call: TRBV29-1
j_call: TRBJ1-1
cdr3_aa: CSVEGRGLQGRTEAFF
cdr3_nt: TGCAGCGTTGAAGGTAGAGGGTTACAGGGAAGGACTGAAGCTTTCTTT

d_call: .
clone_size: .
v_call: TRBV9
j_call: TRBJ1-5
cdr3_aa: CASSPSGLYYQPQHF
cdr3_nt: TGTGCCAGCAGCCCTTCGGGACTTTATTATCAGCCCCAGCATTTT

d_call: .
clone_size: .
v_call: TRBV4-3
j_call: TRBJ1-6
cdr3_aa: CASSQDWGERRSPLHF
cdr3_nt: TGCGCCAGCAGCCAAGATTGGGGGGAGAGGCGATCACCCCTCCACTTT

d_call: .
clone_size: few
v_call: TRBV7-2
j_call: TRBJ1-5
cdr3_aa: CASSLFENQPQHF
cdr3_nt: TGTGCCAGCAGCTTGTTCGAGAATCAGCCCCAGCATTTT